Sequencing of this T cell receptor beta chain was carried out in a study of blood T cell repertoires in COVID-19 (dated by TCRdb to the early 2020s). Regarding the study in general: Samples from collaborators originated in the United States, Italy and Spain and spanned both the acute and convalescent phases of COVID-19. Where available, HLA class I and class II types were obtained from metadata supplied by the sample provider rather than from assay-based typing. The prospective study material was composed of cDNA or gDNA derived from T cells, B-cell-depleted T cells, or PBMCs. Subjects who had been exposed to COVID-19, were actively infected with it, or had recovered from it provided the deeply sampled blood TCRbeta repertoires that made up the dataset. The sample metadata nearly always contained a de-identified subject ID, COVID-19 status, age in years and sex. The repertoires were released in a freely available public database intended as a resource for research on the immune response to SARS-CoV-2. Samples were obtained from the ongoing ImmuneRACE study (first 160 participants) and from roughly 1,300 subjects provided by 6 global collaborators. What the research found in general, with its limitations: The amount of clinical and demographic metadata varied by source and participant and was provided uncurated.

The collaborating institutions used their own protocols to collect whole blood in K2EDTA tubes. Collaborator samples were shipped for TCRbeta analysis as frozen whole blood, isolated PBMCs, or DNA extracted from either sample type. With respect to this clone: Which antigen it targets is not known. Within one base of it there is no much larger clone, and no base qualities were kept.

The immunoSEQ Assay, a bias-controlled multiplex PCR, was used to amplify TCRbeta CDR3 regions from genomic DNA. The original pipeline was this. The number of nucleated cells in each sample was estimated from the amplification of reference gene primers within the assay. To quantify the absolute abundance of each unique TCRbeta CDR3 rearrangement, sequence reads were collapsed and filtered. For each sample, productive Simpson clonality was calculated by taking the square root of Simpson's diversity index across productive rearrangements. Here the immuneACCESS table is served through TCRdb, limited to in-frame sequences with V and J called. Missing clones are a known gap in these copies; in checked studies unresolved V genes cover under half, and the rest lacks a known reason. That table supplies the V and J calls and clone size; D and trimming were determined from the DNA. The sample includes about 190,000 clones, with over 75% observed a single time. Around 2.8% of the sample rests with the top ten.

In the germline V gene, CDR1 corresponds to SNHLY and CDR2 to FYNNEI. Spanning cysteine to phenylalanine, the CDR3 consists of 15 amino acids. This entry keeps only the CDR3 DNA: 45 bases, framed from base 1. Trimming leaves V shorter by 4 bases and J shorter by 0 bases, with the junction holding 5 bases beyond the gene matches. This chain joins TRBV2 to TRBJ1-1; TRBD1 matches 7 bases in the middle. This receptor was identified in a woman of 80 years or more with active or convalescent COVID-19. Sequenced material: peripheral blood. The CDR3 protein: CASSALGTVNTEAFF. The bases read TGTGCCAGCAGTGCCCTTGGGACAGTGAACACTGAAGCTTTCTTT.